A selection of T cell receptor beta chains follows, all from one sample in a study of cytomegalovirus exposure and HLA in healthy donors. Some clones are missing from TCRdb's copy, which holds only in-frame ones; the method was immunoSEQ multiplex PCR. This sample has 100,000 or so clones, with about four fifths found just once. Sequences were obtained from PBMCs. The receptor set was obtained from a man aged 40-49 years in good health and CMV-seronegative. Each CDR3 is given with its conserved first and last residue. The D gene is left open where the match is weak. Clone size is given for some rows only: seen once, a few or many times, or a class if the clone is expanded.

j_gene	v_gene	abundance	d_gene	CDR3aa	CDR3nt
TRBJ2-7	TRBV6-5	NA	NA	CASSSAYEQYF	TGTGCCAGCAGTTCCGCCTACGAGCAGTACTTC
TRBJ1-1	TRBV5-6	few	NA	CASSLSGIGTEAFF	TGTGCCAGCAGCTTGAGCGGGATAGGGACTGAAGCTTTCTTT
TRBJ2-6	TRBV4-2	NA	NA	CASSQDKGSGANVLTF	TGTGCCAGCAGCCAAGATAAGGGGTCTGGGGCCAACGTCCTGACTTTC
TRBJ1-5	TRBV5-1	NA	NA	CASSPLGEGGQPQHF	TGCGCCAGCAGCCCGCTTGGGGAGGGCGGGCAGCCCCAGCATTTT
TRBJ2-3	TRBV7-2	NA	TRBD2	CASSLFGTSGGVDTQYF	TGTGCCAGCAGCTTATTTGGGACTAGCGGTGGGGTGGATACGCAGTATTTT
TRBJ2-3	TRBV30	NA	TRBD1	CAWSPGQGVYDTQYF	TGTGCCTGGAGCCCCGGACAGGGCGTTTATGATACGCAGTATTTT
TRBJ2-7	TRBV2	NA	NA	CASSTKTGRYEQYF	TGTGCCAGCAGTACAAAGACAGGCCGCTACGAGCAGTACTTC
TRBJ2-2	TRBV5-5	NA	NA	CASKASGSTNTGELFF	TGTGCCAGCAAGGCCTCAGGGTCAACGAACACCGGGGAGCTGTTTTTT
TRBJ2-7	TRBV11-2	NA	NA	CASSLETGRYEQYF	TGTGCCAGCAGCTTAGAGACAGGTCGCTACGAGCAGTACTTC
TRBJ2-3	TRBV10-3	NA	TRBD1	CAISESVRTGADTQYF	TGTGCCATCAGTGAGTCGGTAAGAACAGGGGCTGACACGCAGTATTTT
TRBJ2-7	TRBV15	NA	TRBD1	CATSYLGTATYEQYF	TGTGCCACCAGTTACCTAGGGACAGCGACCTACGAGCAGTACTTC
TRBJ2-1	TRBV7-6	NA	NA	CASSADRNEQFF	TGTGCCAGCAGCGCAGACAGAAATGAGCAGTTCTTC
TRBJ2-7	TRBV11-3	NA	NA	CASSLTARPGPSSYEQYF	TGTGCCAGCAGCTTAACCGCCCGACCGGGTCCTTCTTCCTACGAGCAGTACTTC
TRBJ1-2	TRBV18	few	NA	CASSPDGANYGYTF	TGTGCCAGCTCACCAGACGGGGCTAACTATGGCTACACCTTC
TRBJ1-3	TRBV19	few	NA	CASGAADGNTIYF	TGTGCCAGTGGTGCGGCAGATGGAAACACCATATATTTT
TRBJ2-5	TRBV7-9	NA	NA	CASSFSAGYGETQYF	TGTGCCAGCAGCTTCTCGGCCGGGTACGGAGAGACCCAGTACTTC
TRBJ2-7	TRBV19	NA	TRBD2	CASSIRTSGGSSTSYEQYF	TGTGCCAGTAGTATACGGACTAGCGGGGGCTCATCAACTTCCTACGAGCAGTACTTC